A selection of T cell receptor beta chains follows, all from one sample in a study of Ad26.COV2.S vaccination and SARS-CoV-2 variants. Measured with immunoSEQ multiplex PCR; TCRdb has only the in-frame clones, and not every one. Here the sample spans about 280,000 clones, about 90% being singletons. The source material was peripheral blood, sampled in a trial of Ad26.COV2.S vaccine versus placebo. These receptors came from a person aged 18 to 59 who received the Ad26.COV2.S COVID-19 vaccine or a placebo. Each CDR3 is given without its conserved first and last residue.

cdr3_length: 12; v_call: TRBV29-1; j_call: TRBJ1-1; cdr3_aa: SVDRTGMNTEAF
cdr3_length: 10; v_call: TRBV3-1/TRBV3-2; j_call: TRBJ2-4; cdr3_aa: ASSLGNYIQY
cdr3_length: 13; v_call: TRBV19; j_call: TRBJ1-2; cdr3_aa: ASSIQGGVFYGYT
cdr3_length: 12; v_call: TRBV27; j_call: TRBJ1-4; cdr3_aa: ASSPTPNNEKLF
cdr3_length: 14; v_call: TRBV13; j_call: TRBJ1-2; cdr3_aa: ASSQGGTGQGYGYT
cdr3_length: 13; v_call: TRBV19; j_call: TRBJ1-2; cdr3_aa: ASSFYGETFYGYT
cdr3_length: 13; v_call: TRBV6-5; j_call: TRBJ2-1; cdr3_aa: ASSYVTGTGNEQF
cdr3_length: 14; v_call: TRBV6-2/TRBV6-3; j_call: TRBJ2-2; cdr3_aa: ASSYLDIANTGELF
cdr3_length: 12; v_call: TRBV19; j_call: TRBJ1-4; cdr3_aa: ASSMWGVNEKLF
cdr3_length: 13; v_call: TRBV7-3; j_call: TRBJ1-1; cdr3_aa: ASSLGPTGNTEAF
cdr3_length: 12; v_call: TRBV5-5; j_call: TRBJ1-1; cdr3_aa: ASSLRTPNTEAF
cdr3_length: 11; v_call: TRBV2; j_call: TRBJ1-5; cdr3_aa: ASSGTNNQPQH
cdr3_length: 12; v_call: TRBV19; j_call: TRBJ1-1; cdr3_aa: ASSIGTKNTEAF
cdr3_length: 13; v_call: TRBV5-1; j_call: TRBJ2-1; cdr3_aa: ASSLAGGRLDEQF
cdr3_length: 11; v_call: TRBV30; j_call: TRBJ2-5; cdr3_aa: AWNRGLFETQY
cdr3_length: 12; v_call: TRBV2; j_call: TRBJ1-2; cdr3_aa: ATQEGTGDYGYT
cdr3_length: 13; v_call: TRBV5-4; j_call: TRBJ2-1; cdr3_aa: ASSHGQGAYNEQF
cdr3_length: 12; v_call: TRBV3-1/TRBV3-2; j_call: TRBJ2-3; cdr3_aa: ASSQEGVEDTQY
cdr3_length: 13; v_call: TRBV14; j_call: TRBJ1-5; cdr3_aa: ASSGEGRENQPQH
cdr3_length: 16; v_call: TRBV3-1/TRBV3-2; j_call: TRBJ1-6; cdr3_aa: ASSQDPNSGTYYSPLH
cdr3_length: 11; v_call: TRBV7-2; j_call: TRBJ1-2; cdr3_aa: ASSLGQGYGYT
cdr3_length: 14; v_call: TRBV7-2; j_call: TRBJ2-7; cdr3_aa: ASSYGVRTGHYEQY
cdr3_length: 11; v_call: TRBV5-4; j_call: TRBJ2-5; cdr3_aa: ASSRKTEETQY
cdr3_length: 11; v_call: TRBV7-2; j_call: TRBJ2-7; cdr3_aa: ASSTITRGEQY
cdr3_length: 14; v_call: TRBV19; j_call: TRBJ2-1; cdr3_aa: ASSIVDSNIYNEQF
cdr3_length: 12; v_call: TRBV29-1; j_call: TRBJ1-1; cdr3_aa: SVANRAGNTEAF
cdr3_length: 14; v_call: TRBV5-4; j_call: TRBJ1-6; cdr3_aa: ASSLPKEPYNSPLH
cdr3_length: 14; v_call: TRBV4-1; j_call: TRBJ2-5; cdr3_aa: ASSQVISGGGETQY
cdr3_length: 13; v_call: TRBV15; j_call: TRBJ1-1; cdr3_aa: ATSREKEGRTEAF
cdr3_length: 14; v_call: TRBV29-1; j_call: TRBJ2-2; cdr3_aa: SVEASGGALTGELF
cdr3_length: 13; v_call: TRBV6-5; j_call: TRBJ1-3; cdr3_aa: ASSLDRDSGNTIY
cdr3_length: 13; v_call: TRBV24-1; j_call: TRBJ2-2; cdr3_aa: ATSDPRQGTGELF
cdr3_length: 12; v_call: TRBV6-2/TRBV6-3; j_call: TRBJ2-7; cdr3_aa: ASSQGGGTYEQY
cdr3_length: 12; v_call: TRBV18; j_call: TRBJ1-2; cdr3_aa: ASSPSGVGYGYT
cdr3_length: 14; v_call: TRBV7-9; j_call: TRBJ1-5; cdr3_aa: ASSFNSLRGNQPQH
cdr3_length: 14; v_call: TRBV5-1; j_call: TRBJ2-1; cdr3_aa: ASSLVQGRSANEQF
cdr3_length: 13; v_call: TRBV2; j_call: TRBJ1-5; cdr3_aa: ASRETGLSNQPQH
cdr3_length: 17; v_call: TRBV19; j_call: TRBJ1-5; cdr3_aa: ASSIFPVIRDRNNQPQH
cdr3_length: 10; v_call: TRBV6-1; j_call: TRBJ1-3; cdr3_aa: ASSELEFTIY
cdr3_length: 13; v_call: TRBV11-2; j_call: TRBJ1-1; cdr3_aa: ASRPPGRRNTEAF
cdr3_length: 15; v_call: TRBV3-1/TRBV3-2; j_call: TRBJ1-1; cdr3_aa: ASSLLTGGAGNTEAF
cdr3_length: 10; v_call: TRBV2; j_call: TRBJ2-7; cdr3_aa: ASTRGGYEQY
cdr3_length: 16; v_call: TRBV2; j_call: TRBJ1-5; cdr3_aa: ASKREGTGLLGNQPQH
cdr3_length: 13; v_call: TRBV18; j_call: TRBJ1-6; cdr3_aa: ASSPRGSYNSPLH
cdr3_length: 13; v_call: TRBV15; j_call: TRBJ2-3; cdr3_aa: ATSITNPSTDTQY
cdr3_length: 15; v_call: TRBV5-1; j_call: TRBJ1-2; cdr3_aa: ASSSEQQVLANYGYT
cdr3_length: 13; v_call: TRBV5-1; j_call: TRBJ2-1; cdr3_aa: ASSSDRGGYNEQF
cdr3_length: 8; v_call: TRBV6-6; j_call: TRBJ2-7; cdr3_aa: ASSQGEQY
cdr3_length: 16; v_call: TRBV7-9; j_call: TRBJ2-2; cdr3_aa: ASPSGISGSMFTGELF
cdr3_length: 13; v_call: TRBV7-2; j_call: TRBJ2-3; cdr3_aa: ASSLSRGSTDTQY
cdr3_length: 13; v_call: TRBV5-8; j_call: TRBJ2-3; cdr3_aa: ASSSGGHNTDTQY
cdr3_length: 10; v_call: TRBV11-2; j_call: TRBJ2-3; cdr3_aa: ASSLGRDTQY
cdr3_length: 11; v_call: TRBV12-5; j_call: TRBJ2-1; cdr3_aa: ASGFPGTDEQF
cdr3_length: 10; v_call: TRBV5-1; j_call: TRBJ2-1; cdr3_aa: ASSLTNREQF
cdr3_length: 12; v_call: TRBV27; j_call: TRBJ1-6; cdr3_aa: ASSWAGYNSPLH
cdr3_length: 10; v_call: TRBV11-2; j_call: TRBJ2-7; cdr3_aa: ASSLGAYEQY
cdr3_length: 13; v_call: TRBV27; j_call: TRBJ2-7; cdr3_aa: ASSFGSGSIGEQY
cdr3_length: 14; v_call: TRBV4-3; j_call: TRBJ1-2; cdr3_aa: ASSQGSNPGAYGYT